Listed below are T cell receptor beta chains from one sample, sequenced in a study of blood T cell repertoires in COVID-19. The table came from immunoSEQ multiplex PCR; TCRdb's copy has only in-frame clones and leaves some out. The sample shows 90,000 to 120,000 clones, about nine tenths of them seen only once. The sequencing sample was made of peripheral blood. The source of these receptors is a human donor in a cohort sampled during active COVID-19. The CDR3 runs from the conserved cysteine through the conserved F or W. The D gene is left open where the match is weak. Only some rows state a clone size, as once, few, many or a class for expanded clones.

V gene: TRBV5-1; J gene: TRBJ1-6; clone size: NA; D gene: NA; CDR3 DNA: TGCGCCAGCAGCTTGGAAGGGAGAGGAAGGTCACCCCTCCACTTT; CDR3 protein: CASSLEGRGRSPLHF
V gene: TRBV10-3; J gene: TRBJ2-7; clone size: NA; D gene: TRBD2; CDR3 DNA: TGTGCCATCAGTGGGACTAGCGGGACGGCGCGGGAGCAGTACTTC; CDR3 protein: CAISGTSGTAREQYF
V gene: TRBV7-9; J gene: TRBJ1-2; clone size: NA; D gene: TRBD1; CDR3 DNA: TGTGCCAGCAGCTTTGGACAGGGGGCATATGGCTACACCTTC; CDR3 protein: CASSFGQGAYGYTF
V gene: TRBV7-9; J gene: TRBJ1-1; clone size: NA; D gene: NA; CDR3 DNA: TGTGCCAGCAGCGCGGGACTGCAGAACACTGAAGCTTTCTTT; CDR3 protein: CASSAGLQNTEAFF
V gene: TRBV28; J gene: TRBJ1-2; clone size: NA; D gene: NA; CDR3 DNA: TGTGCCAGCAGTACACCCTCCGGGAACGCTGGCTACACCTTC; CDR3 protein: CASSTPSGNAGYTF
V gene: TRBV5-5; J gene: TRBJ1-5; clone size: NA; D gene: TRBD1; CDR3 DNA: TGTGCCAGCAGCGCCGGGACAGGCAATCAGCCCCAGCATTTT; CDR3 protein: CASSAGTGNQPQHF
V gene: TRBV18; J gene: TRBJ2-7; clone size: once; D gene: TRBD1; CDR3 DNA: TGTGCCAGCTCACCCGAGAGGACAGGGGTCTACGAGCAGTACTTC; CDR3 protein: CASSPERTGVYEQYF
V gene: TRBV24-1; J gene: TRBJ2-3; clone size: NA; D gene: TRBD1; CDR3 DNA: TGTGCCACCAGTGACCCACAGGGGGCCGGCACAGATACGCAGTATTTT; CDR3 protein: CATSDPQGAGTDTQYF
V gene: TRBV10-3; J gene: TRBJ2-3; clone size: NA; D gene: TRBD1; CDR3 DNA: TGTGCCATCAGCCAGACAGGGGGCACAGATACGCAGTATTTT; CDR3 protein: CAISQTGGTDTQYF
V gene: TRBV6-5; J gene: TRBJ2-1; clone size: NA; D gene: NA; CDR3 DNA: TGTGCCAGAGGGGACTACAATGAGCAGTTCTTC; CDR3 protein: CARGDYNEQFF
V gene: TRBV19; J gene: TRBJ1-5; clone size: NA; D gene: TRBD1; CDR3 DNA: TGTGCCAGTAAGCTAGGGACAGGCCTTAATCAGCCCCAGCATTTT; CDR3 protein: CASKLGTGLNQPQHF
V gene: TRBV19; J gene: TRBJ2-1; clone size: once; D gene: TRBD2; CDR3 DNA: TGTGCCAGTAGTGCTAGCGGGGGCCGCTTCTCCTACAATGAGCAGTTCTTC; CDR3 protein: CASSASGGRFSYNEQFF
V gene: TRBV2; J gene: TRBJ2-1; clone size: once; D gene: TRBD1; CDR3 DNA: TGTGCCAGCAGTGGACAGGGGGCCTACAATGAGCAGTTCTTC; CDR3 protein: CASSGQGAYNEQFF
V gene: TRBV5-4; J gene: TRBJ2-7; clone size: NA; D gene: TRBD1; CDR3 DNA: TGTGCCAGCAGCTGGGGGACACCGGGACAGGGCTACGAGCAGTACTTC; CDR3 protein: CASSWGTPGQGYEQYF
V gene: TRBV29-1; J gene: TRBJ2-1; clone size: NA; D gene: TRBD2; CDR3 DNA: TGCAGCGTTCCGACTAGCGCAAGCTCCTACAATGAGCAGTTCTTC; CDR3 protein: CSVPTSASSYNEQFF
V gene: TRBV12-5; J gene: TRBJ2-2; clone size: once; D gene: TRBD2; CDR3 DNA: TGTGCTAGTGGCGGCCTCGGTACTAGCGGAGTAAGACCCGGGGAGCTGTTTTTT; CDR3 protein: CASGGLGTSGVRPGELFF
V gene: TRBV24-1; J gene: TRBJ2-1; clone size: NA; D gene: TRBD1; CDR3 DNA: TGTGCCACCATGGGACAGGGGGCGAAAGAGCAGTTCTTC; CDR3 protein: CATMGQGAKEQFF
V gene: TRBV13; J gene: TRBJ1-2; clone size: NA; D gene: NA; CDR3 DNA: TGTGCCAGCAGCCCTAACTACCTGTGGGATGGCTACACCTTC; CDR3 protein: CASSPNYLWDGYTF
V gene: TRBV7-3; J gene: TRBJ2-3; clone size: NA; D gene: NA; CDR3 DNA: TGTGCCAGCAGCTTCCTCGCGGGGACGGAAGATACGCAGTATTTT; CDR3 protein: CASSFLAGTEDTQYF
V gene: TRBV28; J gene: TRBJ2-5; clone size: once; D gene: TRBD2; CDR3 DNA: TGTGCCAGCAGTTCCACCCCTAGCGGGGGGGACCAGTACTTC; CDR3 protein: CASSSTPSGGDQYF
V gene: TRBV5-1; J gene: TRBJ2-6; clone size: NA; D gene: TRBD1; CDR3 DNA: TGCGCCAGCAGGATGACAGGGGGTGCCAACGTCCTGACTTTC; CDR3 protein: CASRMTGGANVLTF
V gene: TRBV2; J gene: TRBJ1-6; clone size: NA; D gene: NA; CDR3 DNA: TGTGCCAGCTGTGTTCAGGGAAATTCACCCCTCCACTTT; CDR3 protein: CASCVQGNSPLHF
V gene: TRBV19; J gene: TRBJ2-7; clone size: once; D gene: TRBD1; CDR3 DNA: TGTGCCAGTAGTCTGACAGGGGATTACGAGCAGTACTTC; CDR3 protein: CASSLTGDYEQYF
V gene: TRBV18; J gene: TRBJ1-2; clone size: few; D gene: NA; CDR3 DNA: TGTGCCAGCTCACCTTTTTCCTCACCGGCCCAGAGGAACTATGGCTACACCTTC; CDR3 protein: CASSPFSSPAQRNYGYTF
V gene: TRBV29-1; J gene: TRBJ2-7; clone size: NA; D gene: TRBD1; CDR3 DNA: TGCAGCGCCGTGGACAGGGCGAGTTATGACGAGCAGTACTTC; CDR3 protein: CSAVDRASYDEQYF
V gene: TRBV7-3; J gene: TRBJ2-5; clone size: NA; D gene: NA; CDR3 DNA: TGTGCCAGCAGCTTAACGGCGGCCCCGGGGACCCAGTACTTC; CDR3 protein: CASSLTAAPGTQYF
V gene: TRBV7-9; J gene: TRBJ2-2; clone size: NA; D gene: TRBD2; CDR3 DNA: TGTGCCAGCAGCCGGGGACTAGCGGGGACCACCGGGGAGCTGTTTTTT; CDR3 protein: CASSRGLAGTTGELFF
V gene: TRBV9; J gene: TRBJ1-1; clone size: NA; D gene: NA; CDR3 DNA: TGTGCCAGCAGCGGTCCAAAAGGGGACACTGAAGCTTTCTTT; CDR3 protein: CASSGPKGDTEAFF
V gene: TRBV5-4; J gene: TRBJ2-7; clone size: NA; D gene: NA; CDR3 DNA: TGTGCCAGCAGCTTGGGGGAGCTCGAGGACGAGCAGTACTTC; CDR3 protein: CASSLGELEDEQYF
V gene: TRBV15; J gene: TRBJ2-3; clone size: NA; D gene: TRBD1; CDR3 DNA: TGTGCCACCAGCAGCGGACAGGGAGGATTCACAGATACGCAGTATTTT; CDR3 protein: CATSSGQGGFTDTQYF
V gene: TRBV5-1; J gene: TRBJ1-1; clone size: NA; D gene: NA; CDR3 DNA: TGCGCCAGCAGCTTTACGGGGTTTGGCACTGAAGCTTTCTTT; CDR3 protein: CASSFTGFGTEAFF
V gene: TRBV28; J gene: TRBJ2-1; clone size: NA; D gene: TRBD1; CDR3 DNA: TGTGCCAGCAGTTTTTCCCCAGGGACAGGGTCTAGCGATGAGCAGTTCTTC; CDR3 protein: CASSFSPGTGSSDEQFF
V gene: TRBV6-5; J gene: TRBJ1-2; clone size: NA; D gene: TRBD1; CDR3 DNA: TGTGCCAGCACAAGGGACAGGGCTGACTATGGCTACACCTTC; CDR3 protein: CASTRDRADYGYTF
V gene: TRBV6-6; J gene: TRBJ1-1; clone size: once; D gene: NA; CDR3 DNA: TGTGCCAGCACCCGTAGCGTCACTGAAGCTTTCTTT; CDR3 protein: CASTRSVTEAFF
V gene: TRBV6-5; J gene: TRBJ2-7; clone size: NA; D gene: NA; CDR3 DNA: TGTGCCAGCAGTTACTCGTATTCCTACGAGCAGTACTTC; CDR3 protein: CASSYSYSYEQYF
V gene: TRBV5-3; J gene: TRBJ1-2; clone size: NA; D gene: NA; CDR3 DNA: TGTGCCAGAAGCTTGGCTCCGGGAATCTATAGCTACACCTTC; CDR3 protein: CARSLAPGIYSYTF
V gene: TRBV15; J gene: TRBJ2-7; clone size: NA; D gene: TRBD1; CDR3 DNA: TGTGCCACCAGCAGAGGGACAGGGGTCCACGAGCAGTACTTC; CDR3 protein: CATSRGTGVHEQYF
V gene: TRBV5-1; J gene: TRBJ2-3; clone size: once; D gene: NA; CDR3 DNA: TGCGCCAGCAGCTCGGGAAGAGCGACAGATACGCAGTATTTT; CDR3 protein: CASSSGRATDTQYF
V gene: TRBV5-5; J gene: TRBJ1-4; clone size: NA; D gene: TRBD1; CDR3 DNA: TGTGCCAGCAGCTTGAGACAGGGGAGTGAAAAACTGTTTTTT; CDR3 protein: CASSLRQGSEKLFF
V gene: TRBV6-5; J gene: TRBJ1-6; clone size: NA; D gene: TRBD1; CDR3 DNA: TGTGCCAGCAGTTTTCCCTCGGGACAGGGAGCTTCACCCCTCCACTTT; CDR3 protein: CASSFPSGQGASPLHF
V gene: TRBV7-9; J gene: TRBJ1-4; clone size: NA; D gene: TRBD1; CDR3 DNA: TGTGCCAGCAGCACCCGGACAGGGAAGATAGTCCGTGAAAAACTGTTTTTT; CDR3 protein: CASSTRTGKIVREKLFF
V gene: TRBV24-1; J gene: TRBJ2-2; clone size: NA; D gene: NA; CDR3 DNA: TGTGCCACCAGTGATTTGGCGGACAGCCCCACCGGGGAGCTGTTTTTT; CDR3 protein: CATSDLADSPTGELFF
V gene: TRBV6-4; J gene: TRBJ2-3; clone size: few; D gene: TRBD2; CDR3 DNA: TGTGCCAGCAGTGATAGCGGGGGGGCCACAGATACGCAGTATTTT; CDR3 protein: CASSDSGGATDTQYF
V gene: TRBV5-1; J gene: TRBJ1-1; clone size: NA; D gene: TRBD1; CDR3 DNA: TGCGCCAGCAGCGTCCGGGACAGGAACACTGAAGCTTTCTTT; CDR3 protein: CASSVRDRNTEAFF
V gene: TRBV5-1; J gene: TRBJ2-5; clone size: NA; D gene: NA; CDR3 DNA: TGCGCCAGCGGAACAGGGAAGAGGGAAGGTGAGACCCAGTACTTC; CDR3 protein: CASGTGKREGETQYF
V gene: TRBV11-3; J gene: TRBJ2-2; clone size: NA; D gene: NA; CDR3 DNA: TGTGCCAGCAGCCCTCAGCGTACCGGGGAGCTGTTTTTT; CDR3 protein: CASSPQRTGELFF
V gene: TRBV7-9; J gene: TRBJ2-1; clone size: NA; D gene: TRBD2; CDR3 DNA: TGTGCCAGCAGCTTAGCCGCGGGACTAGCGGGAGGGCGCGATGAGCAGTTCTTC; CDR3 protein: CASSLAAGLAGGRDEQFF
V gene: TRBV7-9; J gene: TRBJ2-1; clone size: NA; D gene: NA; CDR3 DNA: TGTGCCAGCAGCTTGCGCGGAGAGGAAAACTACAATGAGCAGTTCTTC; CDR3 protein: CASSLRGEENYNEQFF
V gene: TRBV27; J gene: TRBJ2-7; clone size: NA; D gene: TRBD2; CDR3 DNA: TGTGCCAGCAGTGCCCTGGGACTAAAATACGAGCAGTACTTC; CDR3 protein: CASSALGLKYEQYF
V gene: TRBV11-3; J gene: TRBJ2-3; clone size: NA; D gene: NA; CDR3 DNA: TGTGCCAGCAGCTCATCTAGCGTCGATACGCAGTATTTT; CDR3 protein: CASSSSSVDTQYF
V gene: TRBV19; J gene: TRBJ1-1; clone size: NA; D gene: TRBD1; CDR3 DNA: TGTGCCAGTAAGGACAGGGGGGGGACTGAAGCTTTCTTT; CDR3 protein: CASKDRGGTEAFF
V gene: TRBV4-1; J gene: TRBJ1-4; clone size: NA; D gene: NA; CDR3 DNA: TGCGCCAGCCAGGGACTGGGTGAAAAACTGTTTTTT; CDR3 protein: CASQGLGEKLFF
V gene: TRBV7-6; J gene: TRBJ1-5; clone size: NA; D gene: TRBD1; CDR3 DNA: TGTGCCAGCAGCCAAGGACAGGTGGATCAGCCCCAGCATTTT; CDR3 protein: CASSQGQVDQPQHF
V gene: TRBV28; J gene: TRBJ2-1; clone size: few; D gene: TRBD2; CDR3 DNA: TGTGCCAGCAGTATCCCGGGGAGGGATGAGCAGTTCTTC; CDR3 protein: CASSIPGRDEQFF
V gene: TRBV28; J gene: TRBJ2-1; clone size: NA; D gene: NA; CDR3 DNA: TGTGCCAGCAACCCCGACGGAGGGATCACCTACAATGAGCAGTTCTTC; CDR3 protein: CASNPDGGITYNEQFF
V gene: TRBV6-6; J gene: TRBJ1-1; clone size: NA; D gene: TRBD1; CDR3 DNA: TGTGCCAGCAGTTTCGGGACAGCCACGAACACTGAAGCTTTCTTT; CDR3 protein: CASSFGTATNTEAFF
V gene: TRBV4-1; J gene: TRBJ2-3; clone size: NA; D gene: NA; CDR3 DNA: TGCGCCAGCAGCCGAGGGCCAGGCGATACGCAGTATTTT; CDR3 protein: CASSRGPGDTQYF
V gene: TRBV5-1; J gene: TRBJ2-2; clone size: few; D gene: NA; CDR3 DNA: TGCGCCAGCAGCGGATTCGTCCACAGTGCGAACACCGGGGAGCTGTTTTTT; CDR3 protein: CASSGFVHSANTGELFF
V gene: TRBV28; J gene: TRBJ1-6; clone size: NA; D gene: TRBD1; CDR3 DNA: TGTGCCAGCAGCTCCCTGGACAGGGATAATTCACCCCTCCACTTT; CDR3 protein: CASSSLDRDNSPLHF